Presented here are 23 T cell receptor beta chains from one specimen sequenced in a study of CD8 T cells in ankylosing spondylitis. Study findings and constraints: Eight highly homologous variants formed a TCR beta motif that appeared characteristic of ankylosing spondylitis blood.

TCRdb called the 5' RACE reads again in MiXCR, with one record for every CDR3 protein. The sample holds 670,000 or so distinct CDR3 sequences, around 20% seen once. What these receptors recognize is not known. The sequencing input was blood, either unsorted or a sorted T cell fraction (not recorded which). These receptors all come from a male donor with ankylosing spondylitis.

There are a few counts of this clonotype. The chain employs TRBV28 and TRBJ2-7; 11 bases align to TRBD1. Germline V CDR1 and CDR2: MDHEN, SYDVKM. V was clipped by 5 bases and J by 4 bases; unmatched bases: 13. CDR3 size: 17 residues. The CDR3 loop reads CASSPSDRGRFLYEQYF. In nucleotides, the CDR3 is TGTGCCAGCAGTCCCTCGGACAGGGGGCGTTTTCTTTACGAGCAGTACTTC. The full variable domain, completed using reference TRBV28 and TRBJ2-7, is DVKVTQSSRYLVKRTGEKVFLECVQDMDHENMFWYRQDPGLGLRLIYFSYDVKMKEKGDIPEGYSVSREKKERFSLILESASTNQTSMYLCASSPSDRGRFLYEQYFGPGTRLTVT.

This clonotype turned up a few times. The genes are TRBV20-1 and TRBJ2-5; 7 nucleotides line up with TRBD2. CDR1 is DFQATT and CDR2 is SNEGSKA in the germline V gene (reference sequence). This CDR3 has 14 amino acids. Trimming at V came to 3 bases and at J to 5 bases, leaving 9 bases not matched to a gene. CDR3 nucleotide sequence: TGCAGTGCTAGCCTCGGGGCAGCGGGGGAGACCCAGTACTTC. Protein product: CSASLGAAGETQYF.

This clonotype was found a few times. V gene TRBV30 combines with J gene TRBJ2-1, with 10 nucleotides matching TRBD2. The CDR3 has 14 amino acids. Germline V gene lookup returns CDR1 GTSNPN and CDR2 SVGIG (reference sequence). V trimming: 3 bases; J trimming: 5 bases; junction bases outside the gene matches: 4. The DNA of the CDR3 is TGTGCCTGGAGAGGGACTAGCGCCCACAATGAGCAGTTCTTC. Amino acids: CAWRGTSAHNEQFF.

The rearrangement joins TRBV7-9 to TRBJ1-1; D unresolved. This CDR3 is 13 amino acids long. V lost 3 bases and J lost 8, with 13 bases in between. The germline gives CDR1 SEHNR, CDR2 FQNEAQ (reference sequence). The CDR3: CASSFPGGVEAFF. The CDR3 region has the DNA TGTGCCAGCAGCTTTCCAGGCGGGGTGGAAGCTTTCTTT.

This chain uses TRBV9 with TRBJ1-4; possibly TRBD1 for D (5 bases). The CDR3 is 16 residues long. Trimming left V 7 bases short and J 3 bases short, with 19 bases between. CDR1 is SGDLS, CDR2 YYNGEE, per germline. Here the CDR3 reads CASGKDGWGSNEKLFF. The CDR3 DNA reads as TGTGCCAGCGGAAAGGATGGGTGGGGGTCTAATGAAAAACTGTTTTTT.

This clonotype was seen only a few times. The chain is built from TRBV12-3 or TRBV12-4 and TRBJ2-7; D ambiguous. The length of the CDR3 is 14 residues. The V and J ends lost 6 bases and 5 bases respectively, with 17 bases between them. The DNA for the CDR3 is TGTGCCAGCAGCGACGATCGTGGGGTCCACGAGCAGTACTTC. Encoded protein: CASSDDRGVHEQYF.

CDR3 bases: TGTGCCAGCAGCTTAGGATGGCTCGAGGCCTACGAGCAGTACTTC. Its translation: CASSLGWLEAYEQYF. The chain combines TRBV7-8 with TRBJ2-7, with D hard to call. Germline CDR1 reads SGHVS; CDR2 reads FQNEAQ. The length of the CDR3 is 15 residues. V was pared by 1 base and J by 2 bases, with 12 bases between. Full variable domain (remainder filled in from reference TRBV7-8 and TRBJ2-7): GAGVSQSPRYKVAKRGQDVALRCDPISGHVSLFWYQQALGQGPEFLTYFQNEAQLDKSGLPSDRFFAERPEGSVSTLKIQRTQQEDSAVYLCASSLGWLEAYEQYFGPGTRLTVT.

The rearrangement links TRBV29-1 to TRBJ1-3, with 9 bases fitting TRBD1. The CDR3 consists of 17 residues. Losses at the gene ends were 6 bases for V and 1 base for J; bases not matched to a gene: 13. Germline values: CDR1 SQVTM, CDR2 ANQGSEA. The CDR3 region is CSVAPSIGTGSGNTIYF. The CDR3 region has the DNA TGCAGCGTGGCCCCGAGCATTGGGACAGGGTCTGGAAACACCATATATTTT.

This clonotype was observed a few times. The chain couples TRBV29-1 to TRBJ2-1, with TRBD2 identical over 10 bases. The V gene end was trimmed by 7 bases and the J gene end by 2 bases; junction bases not matched to a gene: 8. The germline V gene encodes CDR1 SQVTM and CDR2 ANQGSEA. The CDR3 loop spans 15 amino acids. CDR3 in DNA: TGCAGCGCCCGAGGGACTAGCGCGGCCTACAATGAGCAGTTCTTC. Amino acids: CSARGTSAAYNEQFF.

The J gene is TRBJ1-4, the V gene TRBV12-3 or TRBV12-4, with TRBD1 matching over 11 bases. Trimming at V came to 8 bases and at J to 8 bases, leaving 4 bases not matched to a gene. The CDR3 contains 13 residues. In DNA form, the CDR3 reads TGTGCCAGCCGGACAGGGGGCCGGGAAAAACTGTTTTTT. It is translated as CASRTGGREKLFF.

This clonotype was detected only a few times. The chain has TRBV12-3 or TRBV12-4 and TRBJ2-3, with 8 bases fitting TRBD1. J was trimmed by 8 bases and V by 6 bases; bases with no gene match: 4. CDR3 length: 12 amino acids. CDR3 sequence reads: CASSQGAGTQYF. In DNA, the CDR3 is TGTGCCAGCAGCCAGGGGGCAGGTACGCAGTATTTT.

The V gene is TRBV14, the J gene TRBJ2-5, with 8 bases fitting TRBD2. V was clipped by 5 bases and J by 5 bases; unmatched bases: 13. The CDR3 is 16 amino acids. Germline CDR1 is SGHDN and CDR2 is FVKESK. CDR3 residues: CASSNIAGTRGETQYF. CDR3 nucleotides: TGTGCCAGCAGCAACATAGCGGGGACGCGGGGGGAGACCCAGTACTTC. Full variable domain (outside the CDR3, taken from reference TRBV14 and TRBJ2-5): EAGVTQFPSHSVIEKGQTVTLRCDPISGHDNLYWYRRVMGKEIKFLLHFVKESKQDESGMPNNRFLAERTGGTYSTLKVQPAELEDSGVYFCASSNIAGTRGETQYFGPGTRLLVL.

This clonotype turned up a few times. V is TRBV29-1 and J is TRBJ2-3; 8 bases agree with TRBD2. Germline V gene sequence: CDR1 SQVTM, CDR2 ANQGSEA. With V trimmed by 4 bases and J by 5 bases, 5 bases remained unmatched. The CDR3 extends over 13 amino acids. The CDR3, as DNA: TGCAGCGTTGCGGGGGGGGACATAGATACGCAGTATTTT. Protein sequence: CSVAGGDIDTQYF.

V is TRBV27 and J is TRBJ2-7; D is possibly TRBD2 (5 bases). Looked up from germline, CDR1 is MNHEY and CDR2 is SMNVEV (reference sequence). The CDR3 loop spans 12 amino acids. Trimming left V 5 bases short and J 6 bases short, with 11 bases between. In nucleotides, the CDR3 is TGTGCCAGCAGTAATCTAGCAACCGAGCAGTACTTC. Translation gives CASSNLATEQYF.

This chain links TRBV10-3 with TRBJ1-5; D gene uncertain. The V gene's germline CDR1 is ENHRY and CDR2 SYGVKD. The V end lost 0 bases, the J end lost 10 bases, and 10 bases lay between the germline ends. The CDR3 covers 13 residues. The CDR3 DNA sequence: TGTGCCATCAGTGAGTCAGCCAGCCGACCCCAGCATTTT. This sequence encodes CAISESASRPQHF.

The chain combines TRBV11-2 with TRBJ2-3, with 11 nucleotides matching TRBD2. Germline CDR1 SGHAT, CDR2 FQNNGV. V lost 3 bases to trimming and J lost 6 bases; unmatched junction nucleotides: 23. This CDR3 region has 21 residues. CDR3 loop: CASSFPARLAGRILAGDTQYF. CDR3 sequence (DNA): TGTGCCAGCAGCTTCCCCGCCCGACTAGCGGGACGGATACTAGCTGGGGATACGCAGTATTTT.

CDR3 nucleotides: TGTGCCAGCAGCCAAGTGGGGGGTTTCACAGATACGCAGTATTTT. Translated: CASSQVGGFTDTQYF. The J gene is TRBJ2-3, the V gene TRBV3-1; TRBD2 might be the D (6 bases). The V end lost 1 base, the J end lost 2 bases, and 10 bases lay between the germline ends. The CDR3 extends over 15 amino acids. Germline V gene lookup returns CDR1 LGHDT and CDR2 YNNKEL (reference sequence).

This clonotype was recorded many times. This sequence joins TRBV7-9 and TRBJ2-1; 8 nucleotides agree with TRBD2. This CDR3 is 13 amino acids long. The germline V gene has CDR1 SEHNR and CDR2 FQNEAQ (reference sequence). Trimming cost V 7 bases and J 9 bases; bases outside gene matches: 8. The CDR3 here is CASIGTSNGEQFF. As DNA, the CDR3 is TGTGCCAGCATCGGGACTAGTAACGGTGAGCAGTTCTTC.

The chain combines TRBV29-1 with TRBJ2-7; a weak D match, TRBD1 (5 bases). With 7 bases removed from V and 2 bases from J, the gap between germline ends came to 24 bases. The CDR3 contains 16 residues. CDR1 and CDR2 (germline): SQVTM, ANQGSEA. The CDR3 nucleotides are TGCAGCGCCGCTGGGGCCCCGTCGGCTCCCCCCTACGAGCAGTACTTC. Its translation is CSAAGAPSAPPYEQYF.

This clonotype has a handful of counts. The J gene is TRBJ2-7, the V gene TRBV29-1; D is unresolved. From germline, CDR1 is SQVTM and CDR2 ANQGSEA. The CDR3 length is 13 residues. V was clipped by 4 bases and J by 0 bases, with 10 bases between them. The CDR3, as DNA: TGCAGCGTTGGCACCGGTCACTCCTACGAGCAGTACTTC. Protein sequence: CSVGTGHSYEQYF.

This clonotype turned up a few times. This chain joins TRBV24-1 and TRBJ2-3, with D tentatively TRBD1 (6 bases). V was cut by 4 bases and J by 1 base, with 8 bases left in between. The CDR3 loop spans 14 amino acids. Germline V lookup: CDR1 KGHDR, CDR2 SFDVKD. In nucleotides, the CDR3 is TGTGCCACCAGTGAACAGGGAGGCACAGATACGCAGTATTTT. Translating gives CATSEQGGTDTQYF.

This clonotype was counted a few times. The CDR3 reads CSALPSRTGILYGYTF. The CDR3 coding sequence is TGCAGCGCCCTCCCTTCCCGGACAGGGATCCTCTATGGCTACACCTTC. The chain has TRBV29-1 and TRBJ1-2, with TRBD1 matching 8 bases. CDR3 size: 16 residues. Per germline, CDR1 SQVTM and CDR2 ANQGSEA. V shed 7 bases and J 4 bases; nucleotides not matched to a gene: 17.

This clonotype was picked up a small number of times. The J gene is TRBJ2-2, the V gene TRBV15; tentative D call: TRBD1 (5 bases). The CDR3 length is 15 residues. Between the trimmed V and J ends, which lost 0 bases and 6 bases, there was a span of 11 bases. CDR1 is LNHNV, CDR2 YYDKDF, per germline (reference sequence). CDR3: CATSRDSLGAGELFF. In DNA, the CDR3 is TGTGCCACCAGCAGAGACAGTCTAGGGGCCGGGGAGCTGTTTTTT.